These 28 T cell receptor beta chains originate from one sample sequenced in a study of breast tumors, draining lymph nodes, adjacent tissues. TCRdb recomputed calls from the multiplex PCR reads with MiXCR, one row per CDR3 protein. The sample has approximately 280,000 distinct CDR3 sequences, over 30% seen once; the top ten hold over 0.95%. The lymph nodes were axillary draining lymph nodes from breast cancer patients. Material for sequencing was axillary lymph node tissue. These receptors were obtained from a female donor with breast cancer. Some clones in this sample may be carry-over from other donors' samples.

There are many counts of this clonotype. The rearrangement joins TRBV12-5 to TRBJ2-1, with D hard to call. Trimming removed 4 bases at V and 2 bases at J, with 15 bases between. The CDR3 consists of 16 residues. The V gene's germline CDR1 is LGHNT and CDR2 FRNRAP. The CDR3 is CASGWGLKPPYNEQFF. The CDR3 bases are TGTGCTAGTGGTTGGGGTTTGAAGCCGCCCTACAATGAGCAGTTCTTC.

The chain combines TRBV18 with TRBJ2-7; D perhaps matches TRBD1 (6 bases). Per the germline V gene, CDR1 is KGHSH and CDR2 is LQKENI. The CDR3 runs 14 residues. With 6 bases removed from V and 3 bases from J, the gap between germline ends came to 15 bases. CDR3 sequence: CASSRTVQRYEQYF. CDR3 bases: TGTGCCAGCTCCAGGACAGTCCAGCGCTACGAGCAGTACTTC. The variable domain in full, completed from reference TRBV18 and TRBJ2-7, reads NAGVMQNPRHLVRRRGQEARLRCSPMKGHSHVYWYRQLPEEGLKFMVYLQKENIIDESGMPKERFSAEFPKEGPSILRIQQVVRGDSAAYFCASSRTVQRYEQYFGPGTRLTVT.

Of note for this clonotype: The junction and the germline gene differ at one end; a read error may be behind it. The chain combines TRBV6-2 or TRBV6-3 with TRBJ2-2, with 8 bases fitting TRBD2. Germline assignment: CDR1 MNHEY and CDR2 SVGEGT. The CDR3 covers 14 residues. For the CDR3, the DNA is TGTGCCAGCAGTTACTTGACTAGCGCCGGGGAGCTGTCTTTT. It codes for CASSYLTSAGELSF.

In this sample, this clonotype turned up many times. The chain combines TRBV24-1 with TRBJ2-1; 8 bases agree with TRBD1. Looked up from germline, CDR1 is KGHDR and CDR2 is SFDVKD. This CDR3 is 15 amino acids long. The ends lost 7 bases at V and 3 bases at J; junction bases unmatched: 7. CDR3 sequence reads: CATSPTGQVYNEQFF. CDR3 coding DNA: TGTGCCACCAGCCCTACGGGACAGGTCTACAATGAGCAGTTCTTC.

V and J are TRBV10-3 and TRBJ1-5, with 7 positions matching TRBD1. This CDR3 is 15 amino acids long. Germline CDR1 and CDR2: ENHRY and SYGVKD. The V segment lost 5 bases and the J segment 7 bases; nucleotides outside the gene matches: 11. DNA of the CDR3: TGTGCCATCAGTACCGGGACAGAGGACGAGCAGCCCCAGCATTTT. This gives the protein CAISTGTEDEQPQHF.

This chain uses TRBV12-3 or TRBV12-4 with TRBJ2-1; TRBD1 aligns across 9 bases. The CDR3 runs to 15 residues. V lost 6 bases, J lost 9 bases, and 12 bases stayed unmatched. The CDR3 is CASRSTSGTGFEQFF. In DNA, the CDR3 is TGTGCCAGCAGATCGACATCCGGGACAGGGTTTGAGCAGTTCTTC.

The chain links TRBV2 to TRBJ1-3; 10 bases line up with TRBD1. The CDR3 has 15 amino acids. V trimming: 8 bases; J trimming: 3 bases; junction bases outside the gene matches: 7. The germline gives CDR1 SNHLY, CDR2 FYNNEI. The CDR3, as DNA: TGTGCCAGCGGGACAGGGGCCAACTTTGGAAACACCATATATTTT. Translated: CASGTGANFGNTIYF.

This clonotype was recorded only once. The CDR3 loop is CASSFGSNEKLFF. The CDR3 bases are TGTGCCAGCAGCTTCGGGTCCAATGAAAAACTGTTTTTT. The chain is built from TRBV5-4 and TRBJ1-4; D ambiguous. This CDR3 has 13 amino acids. Germline CDR1 and CDR2: SGHNT and YYREEE (reference sequence). Between the trimmed V and J ends, which lost 2 bases and 5 bases, there was a span of 7 bases. Variable domain in full (rest from reference TRBV5-4 and TRBJ1-4): ETGVTQSPTHLIKTRGQQVTLRCSSQSGHNTVSWYQQALGQGPQFIFQYYREEENGRGNFPPRFSGLQFPNYSSELNVNALELDDSALYLCASSFGSNEKLFFGSGTQLSVL.

The V gene is TRBV24-1, the J gene TRBJ2-7; unclear D gene. Germline lookup yields CDR1 KGHDR and CDR2 SFDVKD. Trimming took off 5 bases at V and 7 bases at J, with 14 bases between the two ends. This CDR3 is 13 amino acids long. CDR3 amino acids: CATSGIGSNEQYF. Written as DNA, the CDR3 is TGTGCCACCAGTGGTATAGGTTCCAATGAGCAGTACTTC.

This clonotype has at least ten counts. This sequence joins TRBV12-3 or TRBV12-4 and TRBJ2-1; the match to TRBD2 covers 8 bases. The CDR3 covers 15 residues. The J segment lost 8 bases and the V segment lost 5 bases, leaving 11 bases of the junction unmatched. The CDR3 region has the DNA TGTGCCAGCAGTCCCTGGAGTAGCGGGAAGGATGAGCAGTTCTTC. Protein: CASSPWSSGKDEQFF.

Notes on this clonotype: A read error is possible here, since a much larger clone lies one base away. The chain links TRBV12-3 or TRBV12-4 to TRBJ2-1; D not certain. The CDR3 runs 14 residues. Trimming removed 6 bases at V and 5 bases at J, with 14 bases between. The CDR3 DNA reads as TGTGCCAGCAGCAACGTCCCGGAAAACAATGAGCAGTTCTTC. It translates to CASSNVPENNEQFF.

The table lists this clonotype with a few counts. A much larger clone differs by one base, so this may be a read error. Since no conserved phenylalanine or tryptophan closes the CDR3, a read error is the likely cause. The gene calls are TRBV6-4 and TRBJ2-1, with D hard to call. CDR3 length equals 13 residues. The germline V gene has CDR1 MRHNA and CDR2 SNTAGT. V was pared by 0 bases and J by 6 bases, with 6 bases between. The CDR3 is CASSDSNRNEQFL. The DNA of the CDR3 is TGTGCCAGCAGTGACTCGAATCGCAATGAGCAGTTCCTC.

This clonotype was seen repeatedly, ten times or more. The chain recombines TRBV6-1 with TRBJ2-2; D is undetermined. The CDR3 runs to 15 residues. Germline lookup yields CDR1 MNHNS and CDR2 SASEGT. Trimming pared 4 bases from V and 4 bases from J, leaving 13 bases between. In DNA, the CDR3 is TGTGCCAGCAGTGCGTGGGGAACGGTCACCGGGGAGCTGTTTTTT. Amino acid sequence: CASSAWGTVTGELFF.

This clonotype was counted only a few times. The gene calls are TRBV4-2 and TRBJ1-1, with a possible D match to TRBD1 (5 bases). Per germline, CDR1 LGHNA and CDR2 YNFKEQ. This CDR3 region has 16 residues. V was pared by 5 bases and J by 0 bases, with 16 bases between. The CDR3 protein is CASSFAGRKVNTEAFF. CDR3 sequence (DNA): TGTGCCAGCAGCTTTGCGGGGCGTAAGGTGAACACTGAAGCTTTCTTT.

This clonotype has at least ten counts. The chain couples TRBV9 to TRBJ2-5; perhaps TRBD2 as D (5 bases). V was pared by 0 bases and J by 1 base, with 7 bases between. The CDR3 spans 14 residues. Looked up from germline, CDR1 is SGDLS and CDR2 is YYNGEE. The CDR3 DNA reads as TGTGCCAGCAGCGTAGGAGGGCCCCAAGAGACCCAGTACTTC. This sequence encodes CASSVGGPQETQYF.

Concerning this clonotype: An end of the junction differs from the germline gene, which may be a read error. The chain couples TRBV4-3 to TRBJ1-4; TRBD1 matches at 9 bases. This CDR3 has 17 residues. CDR1 and CDR2 from the germline V gene are LGHNA and YSLEER. CDR3 sequence (DNA): TGCGCCAGCAGCCACGGGACAGGGAGGTTCGTTGGTGAAAAACCGTTTTTT. The encoded protein is CASSHGTGRFVGEKPFF.

On this clonotype: A much larger clone lies one base from this, so it may be a read error. This sequence joins TRBV19 and TRBJ2-1, with TRBD1 matching over 8 bases. This CDR3 spans 15 amino acids. CDR1 and CDR2 from the germline V gene are LNHDA and SQIVND (reference sequence). This chain's CDR3 is CASTKQGGSYNERFF. In DNA form, the CDR3 reads TGTGCCAGCACGAAACAGGGGGGCTCCTACAATGAGCGGTTCTTC.

This clonotype was recorded many times. The rearrangement joins TRBV19 to TRBJ2-1; the match to TRBD1 covers 8 bases. The CDR3 contains 14 residues. CDR1 and CDR2 (germline): LNHDA, SQIVND (reference sequence). V was clipped by 11 bases and J by 4 bases; unmatched bases: 10. The CDR3 reads CAARGQGFYNEQFF. CDR3 DNA: TGTGCCGCCCGCGGACAGGGATTTTACAATGAGCAGTTCTTC.

This sequence joins TRBV7-9 and TRBJ2-5; 11 bases map to TRBD2. Trimming took 6 bases from V and 3 from J; bases not matched to a gene: 6. This CDR3 region has 15 residues. The V gene's germline CDR1 is SEHNR and CDR2 FQNEAQ (reference sequence). CDR3 sequence (DNA): TGTGCCAGCAGGCCAACTAGCGGGAGAAAAGAGACCCAGTACTTC. It codes for CASRPTSGRKETQYF.

This clonotype was seen at least ten times. The rearrangement uses TRBV28 and TRBJ2-5; D possibly corresponds to TRBD1 (6 bases). Germline assignment: CDR1 MDHEN and CDR2 SYDVKM. The V and J ends lost 6 bases and 5 bases respectively, with 13 bases between them. This CDR3 spans 13 amino acids. The DNA of the CDR3 is TGTGCCAGCAGGTTGGGACAAGAGGAGACCCAGTACTTC. Amino acids: CASRLGQEETQYF.

This clonotype has a count of ten or more. V gene TRBV20-1 combines with J gene TRBJ2-1; no reliable D call. The germline gives CDR1 DFQATT, CDR2 SNEGSKA (reference sequence). Trimming cost V 5 bases and J 0 bases, with 20 bases left between them. The CDR3 contains 17 residues. The CDR3 spells CSAQRRARPSSYNEQFF. The CDR3 nucleotides are TGCAGTGCTCAAAGACGGGCTCGACCCAGCTCCTACAATGAGCAGTTCTTC.

This clonotype was detected many times. The chain carries TRBV20-1 and TRBJ2-2; 9 bases are a match to TRBD2. The V and J ends lost 3 bases and 2 bases, in that order; junction bases with no gene match: 4. Germline loops: CDR1 DFQATT, CDR2 SNEGSKA (reference sequence). The length of the CDR3 is 15 residues. This CDR3 is CSASELAGNTGELFF. As DNA, the CDR3 is TGCAGTGCTAGTGAGCTAGCGGGAAACACCGGGGAGCTGTTTTTT.

This clonotype was seen many times. The J gene is TRBJ2-3, the V gene TRBV2; 13 positions agree with TRBD2. This CDR3 spans 16 amino acids. The germline V gene has CDR1 SNHLY and CDR2 FYNNEI. Germline trimming cut 7 bases from V and 4 bases from J; bases unmatched to any gene: 8. CDR3 nucleotide sequence: TGTGCCAGCACCTCCCATGGGACTAGCGGGGCAGATACGCAGTATTTT. It specifies CASTSHGTSGADTQYF.

This clonotype showed up many times. This chain links TRBV12-3 or TRBV12-4 with TRBJ2-2; possibly TRBD2 for D (6 bases). The V end was cut by 2 bases, the J end by 7 bases, with 8 bases between. The CDR3 is made up of 13 amino acids. CDR3 nucleotides: TGTGCCAGCAGTTTACGGGGGAACGGGGAGCTGTTTTTT. It encodes CASSLRGNGELFF.

This clonotype came up many times. The chain links TRBV5-6 to TRBJ2-1; D possibly corresponds to TRBD1 (5 bases). With 4 bases removed from V and 0 bases from J, the gap between germline ends came to 14 bases. This CDR3 comprises 16 residues. Germline V gene lookup returns CDR1 SGHDT and CDR2 YYEEEE. The chain's CDR3 is CASSPGLQDSYNEQFF. CDR3 nucleotides: TGTGCCAGCAGCCCTGGGTTACAGGACTCCTACAATGAGCAGTTCTTC.

This clonotype was counted at least ten times. The chain recombines TRBV9 with TRBJ2-1, with D possibly TRBD2 on 5 matching bases. The V gene's germline CDR1 is SGDLS and CDR2 YYNGEE. V lost 0 bases, J lost 9 bases, and 10 bases lay in between. The CDR3 spans 13 residues. CDR3 sequence reads: CASSVGLASEQFF. Here the CDR3 DNA reads TGTGCCAGCAGCGTAGGTCTAGCAAGTGAGCAGTTCTTC.

This chain links TRBV25-1 with TRBJ2-7; 13 positions match TRBD2. CDR3 length: 16 amino acids. Germline-derived CDR1 and CDR2 are MGHDK and SYGVNS. V lost 8 bases, J lost 4 bases, and 11 bases stayed unmatched. For the CDR3, the DNA is TGTGCCAGCGGTATTCCCACACTAGCGGGAGGGTACGAGCAGTACTTC. Translation gives CASGIPTLAGGYEQYF.

This clonotype has ten or more counts. This chain uses TRBV29-1 with TRBJ2-3; 11 nucleotides line up with TRBD2. After removal of 7 bases from V and 0 bases from J, the junction contained 9 bases not matched to a gene. The CDR3 has 16 amino acids. Germline assignment: CDR1 SQVTM and CDR2 ANQGSEA. The CDR3 DNA sequence: TGCAGCGACACCACTCGGACTAGCGGGAGCACAGATACGCAGTATTTT. Its protein product is CSDTTRTSGSTDTQYF.